The 25 T cell receptor beta chains presented below share a single source sample, sequenced in a study of regulatory T cells in long-lasting Graves disease. Regarding time point: newly diagnosed GD, antithyroid drugs for less than 3 months. PBMCs provided the RNA from which the TCR library was made. HTBI primers from iRepertoire and Arm-PCR of CDR3 regions yielded the TCR beta libraries. TCRdb independently ran MiXCR on the multiplex PCR reads; one entry per CDR3 protein. This sample carries fewer than 350,000 distinct CDR3 sequences, over 15% of them seen once, and the ten largest clones take less than 40%. Source: peripheral blood mononuclear cells (PBMCs), taken at new diagnosis, from a patient treated with antithyroid drugs. Receptor source: a female donor with Graves disease.

This clonotype was seen a single time. Only one base separates this from a far larger clonotype, so it likely reflects a read error. The rearrangement links TRBV2 to TRBJ2-3; 8 nucleotides match TRBD1. The end of the DNA is better explained by TRBJ2-7, so the J call may be wrong. CDR1 is SNHLY and CDR2 is FYNNEI in the germline V gene. This CDR3 is built from 15 residues. In nucleotides, the CDR3 is TGTGCCAGCACCGAGCTCGGACAGGGAATCCACGAGCAGTACTTC. Amino acids: CASTELGQGIHEQYF.

The chain employs TRBV19 and TRBJ2-1, with 8 positions matching TRBD2. The germline CDR1 and CDR2 sequences are LNHDA and SQIVND (reference sequence). This CDR3 comprises 14 residues. Losses at the gene ends were 3 bases for V and 8 bases for J; bases not matched to a gene: 6. The DNA for the CDR3 is TGTGCCAGTAGTATCAGGCGGGAGGTAGATGAGCAGTTCTTC. It encodes CASSIRREVDEQFF.

This clonotype was observed at least ten times. The chain joins TRBV19 to TRBJ1-4; D uncertain. CDR1 is LNHDA and CDR2 is SQIVND in the germline V gene (reference sequence). Between the trimmed V and J ends, which lost 5 bases and 0 bases, there was a span of 7 bases. There are 14 residues in the CDR3. The CDR3 DNA reads TGTGCCAGTAGTGGCGGTCCAACTAATGAAAAACTGTTTTTT. This codes for CASSGGPTNEKLFF.

The chain combines TRBV5-6 with TRBJ1-4, with D perhaps TRBD1 (5 bases). The CDR3 spans 14 residues. The germline V and J ends were trimmed by 5 bases and 5 bases, with 13 bases remaining between them. Germline V CDR1 and CDR2: SGHDT, YYEEEE. The CDR3 DNA is TGTGCCAGCAGTCCCGGGACTTCCAATGAAAAACTGTTTTTT. This codes for CASSPGTSNEKLFF.

This chain joins TRBV6-5 and TRBJ2-3; 11 bases are shared with TRBD2. The V and J ends lost 0 bases and 6 bases, in that order; junction bases with no gene match: 8. CDR1 MNHEY and CDR2 SVGAGI come from the germline V gene. The CDR3 spans 17 residues. This CDR3 is CASSYSLLAGGLDTQYF. CDR3 bases: TGTGCCAGCAGTTACTCTCTCCTAGCGGGAGGTTTGGATACGCAGTATTTT.

This clonotype has ten or more counts. The V and J genes are TRBV20-1 and TRBJ1-1, with D unresolved. The CDR3 extends over 12 amino acids. From germline, CDR1 is DFQATT and CDR2 SNEGSKA (reference sequence). V dropped 2 bases and J dropped 5 bases, with 9 bases sitting between them. The CDR3 DNA is TGCAGTGCTAGAAGGGCGGGTACTGAAGCTTTCTTT. Protein sequence: CSARRAGTEAFF.

This clonotype came up many times. The chain uses TRBV15 and TRBJ2-5; 7 positions match TRBD1. Per the germline V gene, CDR1 is LNHNV and CDR2 is YYDKDF (reference sequence). This CDR3 has 15 amino acids. V lost 3 bases to trimming and J lost 0 bases; unmatched junction nucleotides: 4. CDR3 nucleotides: TGTGCCACCAGCAGCGGGACAGCGTACCAAGAGACCCAGTACTTC. Translating it yields CATSSGTAYQETQYF.

This clonotype was picked up many times. This chain connects TRBV12-3 or TRBV12-4 to TRBJ2-7, with D tentatively TRBD1 (6 bases). V was pared by 6 bases and J by 6 bases, with 15 bases between. The CDR3 is made up of 13 amino acids. The CDR3 loop is CASSSTGISEQYF. As DNA, the CDR3 is TGTGCCAGCAGCTCCACAGGGATTAGCGAGCAGTACTTC.

Many counts were recorded for this clonotype. The rearrangement uses TRBV19 and TRBJ2-7; TRBD2 matches 8 bases. Trimming at V came to 6 bases and at J to 6 bases, leaving 13 bases not matched to a gene. CDR1 LNHDA and CDR2 SQIVND come from the germline V gene (reference sequence). There are 15 residues in the CDR3. CDR3 region: CASSILAASPSEQYF. The DNA of the CDR3 is TGTGCCAGTAGCATACTAGCGGCCAGCCCCAGCGAGCAGTACTTC.

The chain couples TRBV2 to TRBJ2-1; maybe TRBD2 (7 bases). Germline V gene data show CDR1 as SNHLY and CDR2 as FYNNEI. The CDR3 extends over 17 amino acids. The germline V and J ends were trimmed by 4 bases and 3 bases, with 19 bases remaining between them. CDR3 sequence (DNA): TGTGCCAGCAGTGTTATGGCAGGGGAGGGCCTCTACAATGAGCAGTTCTTC. This encodes CASSVMAGEGLYNEQFF.

This clonotype was counted ten times or more. The rearrangement uses TRBV28 and TRBJ2-5; D not resolved. From germline, CDR1 is MDHEN and CDR2 SYDVKM. The CDR3 length is 14 residues. The V end was cut by 1 base, the J end by 3 bases, with 9 bases between. The CDR3 DNA follows: TGTGCCAGCAGTTTATCCCCCGCGGAAGAGACCCAGTACTTC. Its translation: CASSLSPAEETQYF.

This clonotype has ten or more counts. The chain recombines TRBV6-2 or TRBV6-3 with TRBJ2-4; the D call may be TRBD1 or TRBD2 (5 bases each). The CDR3 is 15 amino acids. Germline CDR1 reads MNHEY; CDR2 reads SVGEGT. V lost 2 bases, J lost 0 bases, and 8 bases lay in between. The CDR3 reads CASSYERGAKNIQYF. The CDR3 DNA follows: TGTGCCAGCAGTTACGAGAGGGGAGCCAAAAACATTCAGTACTTC.

The CDR3: CASSETSSRRSYEQYF. DNA of the CDR3: TGTGCCAGCAGTGAGACTTCTAGCCGGAGGTCCTACGAGCAGTACTTC. The chain uses TRBV28 and TRBJ2-7; D possibly corresponds to TRBD2 (5 bases). Germline V gene lookup returns CDR1 MDHEN and CDR2 SYDVKM. V lost 5 bases to trimming and J lost 1 base, with 18 bases between them. CDR3 length: 16 amino acids.

This clonotype was observed many times. The chain combines TRBV12-3 or TRBV12-4 with TRBJ2-6; 7 nucleotides align to TRBD2. CDR3 length: 17 residues. The ends lost 6 bases at V and 1 base at J; junction bases unmatched: 9. DNA of the CDR3: TGTGCCAGCAGCCAATCCACGGGGGGATCTGGGGCCAACGTCCTGACTTTC. Translated: CASSQSTGGSGANVLTF.

This clonotype was counted at least ten times. V usage is TRBV2 and J usage is TRBJ2-3; 9 nucleotides line up with TRBD2. V shed 5 bases, J shed 2 bases, and the junction held 20 bases outside the gene matches. The CDR3 totals 20 residues. CDR1 and CDR2 from the germline V gene are SNHLY and FYNNEI. CDR3 region: CASSPGGLAGRGAHTDTQYF. Written as DNA, the CDR3 is TGTGCCAGCAGTCCCGGGGGTCTAGCGGGGCGAGGGGCCCACACAGATACGCAGTATTTT. The full variable domain, with the rest looked up from reference TRBV2 and TRBJ2-3, is EPEVTQTPSHQVTQMGQEVILRCVPISNHLYFYWYRQILGQKVEFLVSFYNNEISEKSEIFDDQFSVERPDGSNFTLKIRSTKLEDSAMYFCASSPGGLAGRGAHTDTQYFGPGTRLTVL.

In this sample, this clonotype turned up a few times. This rearrangement joins TRBV25-1 to TRBJ1-2; D is possibly TRBD1 (6 bases). V was cut by 3 bases and J by 4 bases, with 18 bases left in between. From germline, CDR1 is MGHDK and CDR2 SYGVNS. CDR3 length equals 16 residues. The CDR3 is CASSEGLGAWGYGYTF. The DNA of the CDR3 is TGTGCCAGCAGTGAGGGGCTGGGGGCATGGGGCTATGGCTACACCTTC.

In its sample, this clonotype was seen many times. The gene calls are TRBV28 and TRBJ2-5, with D maybe TRBD2 (5 bases). The CDR3 totals 16 residues. Germline CDR1 is MDHEN and CDR2 is SYDVKM. Trimming pared 6 bases from V and 0 bases from J, leaving 17 bases between. CDR3 nucleotide sequence: TGTGCCAGCAGCCCTCCTCCGTGGCGGGACCAAGAGACCCAGTACTTC. Its translation: CASSPPPWRDQETQYF. Full variable domain (rest looked up from reference TRBV28 and TRBJ2-5): DVKVTQSSRYLVKRTGEKVFLECVQDMDHENMFWYRQDPGLGLRLIYFSYDVKMKEKGDIPEGYSVSREKKERFSLILESASTNQTSMYLCASSPPPWRDQETQYFGPGTRLLVL.

This clonotype was recorded many times. This sequence joins TRBV12-3 or TRBV12-4 and TRBJ1-5; D is possibly TRBD1 (6 bases). With 2 bases removed from V and 5 bases from J, the gap between germline ends came to 13 bases. CDR3 size: 15 residues. CDR3 sequence (DNA): TGTGCCAGCAGTTTAAGGGGGGGGGGTGATCAGCCCCAGCATTTT. Translation: CASSLRGGGDQPQHF.

The CDR3 protein is CASSSGPSYNEQFF. The CDR3 nucleotides are TGTGCCAGCTCTAGCGGCCCTTCCTACAATGAGCAGTTCTTC. The chain joins TRBV28 to TRBJ2-1; 7 nucleotides line up with TRBD2. CDR3 length: 14 amino acids. V dropped 8 bases and J dropped 1; count of bases not matched to a gene: 5. Germline lookup yields CDR1 MDHEN and CDR2 SYDVKM.

At least ten counts were recorded for this clonotype. This chain joins TRBV27 and TRBJ2-3, with TRBD2 as a possible D gene (5 bases). Trimming removed 7 bases at V and 2 bases at J, with 16 bases between. The CDR3 has 15 residues. CDR1 is MNHEY and CDR2 is SMNVEV in the germline V gene (reference sequence). CDR3 nucleotide sequence: TGTGCCAGCAATGGGTTAGGAGCGGTCACAGATACGCAGTATTTT. Its protein product is CASNGLGAVTDTQYF.

This clonotype was found a few times. Being one base from a much bigger clone, this may be a read error. The V and J genes are TRBV18 and TRBJ2-5, with no clear D. Per the germline V gene, CDR1 is KGHSH and CDR2 is LQKENI. CDR3 size: 13 residues. The CDR3 nucleotides read TGTGTCAGCTCACCGTCATTGCAAGAGACCCAGTACTTC. Translating it yields CVSSPSLQETQYF.

This rearrangement joins TRBV5-1 to TRBJ2-3; possibly TRBD1 or TRBD2 for D (5 bases each). Germline loops: CDR1 SGHRS, CDR2 YFSETQ. V lost 0 bases and J 2 bases, leaving 10 bases between the germline ends. This CDR3 comprises 15 residues. The CDR3, as DNA: TGCGCCAGCAGCTTGGACGGGGCCCACACAGATACGCAGTATTTT. Protein product: CASSLDGAHTDTQYF.

The V gene is TRBV5-4, the J gene TRBJ2-5; 8 bases align to TRBD2. The CDR3 is made up of 15 amino acids. Germline-derived CDR1 and CDR2 are SGHNT and YYREEE (reference sequence). Trimming cost V 2 bases and J 2 bases; bases outside gene matches: 5. CDR3 protein: CASSFPGGLQETQYF. The CDR3 coding sequence is TGTGCCAGCAGCTTCCCGGGAGGGCTTCAAGAGACCCAGTACTTC.

This clonotype was seen at least ten times. V and J are TRBV9 and TRBJ2-5; 7 bases line up with TRBD1. The ends lost 0 bases at V and 4 bases at J; junction bases unmatched: 6. Germline values: CDR1 SGDLS, CDR2 YYNGEE. CDR3 length: 15 amino acids. The CDR3 region has the DNA TGTGCCAGCAGCGTAGGATCTTCAGGGGGAGAGACCCAGTACTTC. Translation: CASSVGSSGGETQYF. Using reference TRBV9 and TRBJ2-5 for the parts outside the CDR3, the full variable domain is DSGVTQTPKHLITATGQRVTLRCSPRSGDLSVYWYQQSLDQGLQFLIQYYNGEERAKGNILERFSAQQFPDLHSELNLSSLELGDSALYFCASSVGSSGGETQYFGPGTRLLVL.

This clonotype has a handful of counts. This chain connects TRBV12-3 or TRBV12-4 to TRBJ2-3; D possibly matches TRBD1 or TRBD2 (5 bases each). CDR3 length equals 16 residues. The V end was cut by 3 bases, the J end by 4 bases, with 17 bases between. CDR3: CASSFGGLGLPDTQYF. The CDR3 region has the DNA TGTGCCAGCAGTTTTGGCGGGCTGGGGCTCCCAGATACGCAGTATTTT.